This entry describes one T cell receptor beta chain. Only a few counts were recorded for this clone. Its target antigen remains unknown. Within one base of it there is no much larger clone, and no base qualities were kept. Library construction relied on the immunoSEQ multiplex PCR assay. For TCR sequencing, RNA was extracted from every sample and reverse transcribed into cDNA to serve as template. First-strand cDNA was synthesized using SuperScript III with a 2:1 mix of oligo-dT and random hexamers. A synthetic immune receptor repertoire was used to assess amplification bias, and residual bias was removed computationally. For the original study's pipeline: Raw reads were preprocessed to remove errors, and CDR3 was defined according to IMGT conventions as the region from the conserved cysteine to phenylalanine. Clonality was computed by normalizing Shannon entropy by log2 of the number of productive unique TCRs and subtracting the result from 1. Whether each scalp clone was CD4 or CD8 was inferred by checking scalp TCRbeta sequences against the CD4 and CD8 repertoires from sorted blood. In its TCRdb copy, this immuneACCESS table keeps in-frame sequences only and misses some clones. Where compared with another copy, unresolved V genes explain less than half of these, and the others have no known cause. V, J and clone size are taken as reported in that table, and D and trimming were inferred from the DNA itself. Within this sample are over 150,000 clones, with around half of them counted one time only. 10% to 12% of the sample belongs to the ten largest clones.

The sample originates from a study of CD8+ T cells in alopecia areata (dated by TCRdb to the late 2010s). Background for the entire study: The treated patients took part in an open-label pilot trial in which moderate-to-severe alopecia areata was treated with oral tofacitinib at 5 to 10 mg twice daily. Patients stayed on tofacitinib for 6 to 18 months and then had 6 months of follow-up off drug so that delayed response and recurrence could be assessed. The SALT score, which quantifies the percentage of affected scalp surface area, was used to measure disease severity in treated patients. The study used high-throughput TCRbeta sequencing to examine T cell clonal expansion in alopecia areata, in both the C3H/HeJ mouse model and human patients. In humans, TCRbeta sequencing was performed on scalp tissue and on sorted CD4+ and CD8+ peripheral blood T cells from healthy controls and from patients with patchy or totalis/universalis alopecia areata. Biopsies were taken from tofacitinib-treated patients at baseline and at 4 and 24 weeks of treatment, and a later scalp biopsy was taken in several of the tofacitinib-treated patients. Clonality in the scalp was compared among normal scalp (n=4), patchy alopecia areata scalp (n=8), and alopecia totalis/universalis scalp (n=8). RNA was extracted with the PAXgene miRNA kit for fixed scalp, the miRNeasy kit for PBMCs, and the RNeasy kit for mouse skin. Amplification of TCRbeta CDR3 regions was done by immunoSEQ multiplex PCR using 35 Vbeta forward primers and 13 Jbeta reverse primers.

Taken with the paper, the label for time point translates to: about 25 weeks on oral tofacitinib. Per the publication, the treatment or condition label means: oral pan-JAK inhibitor, 5-10 mg twice daily. Peripheral blood and lesional scalp punch biopsies were obtained from patients with alopecia areata. After PBMCs were isolated by density centrifugation and stained for CD3, CD4 and CD8, a FACSAria was used to sort CD4+ and CD8+ T cells. V drops 4 bases and J drops 2 bases, leaving 9 bases in between. CDR1 MNHEY and CDR2 SMNVEV were looked up in the germline V gene (reference sequence). The CDR3 numbers 13 residues from cysteine through phenylalanine. This entry keeps only the CDR3 DNA: 39 bases, framed from base 1. Points the paper makes about the study in general: Shared TCR sequences between patients were less evident than in mice, which may be partly attributable to HLA diversity in the patient population. Scalp clonality and the number of expanded CD8+ clones among the top 100 scalp clones were significantly decreased by tofacitinib. Higher clonality and more expanded CD8+ clones were observed in lesional scalp than in normal scalp, particularly in alopecia totalis/universalis, a finding suggestive of antigenic drive. Because the treated cohort was small and had just a single nonresponder, larger studies are needed to establish links between baseline CD8+ expansion and response. Resident alphabeta T cells in normal human skin are also sequenced, complicating scalp TCR repertoire analysis, unlike mouse skin dominated by gammadelta T cells. Many expanded lesional clones persisted in scalp and blood during tofacitinib treatment, which may partly explain relapse after stopping treatment.

The sequence came from a human donor with alopecia areata. This sequence uses TRBV27 and TRBJ2-7; a tentative D call is TRBD1 (6 bases match). Sequencing used CD8+ T cells sorted from blood, obtained at week 24, from a patient treated with tofacitinib. The nucleotide sequence reads TGTGCCAGCAGTTCGACAGGCGCCTACGAGCAGTACTTC. Protein translation: CASSSTGAYEQYF.